These 26 T cell receptor beta chains originate from one sample sequenced in a study of blood T cell repertoires in COVID-19. Repertoires were generated with immunoSEQ multiplex PCR, while TCRdb's copy carries only in-frame clones and drops some. The data hold 200,000 to 250,000 clones, with around 82% observed a single time. Input material: PBMCs or T cells enriched from blood (not recorded which). The receptors originated from a woman aged 45-65 years who had been exposed to COVID-19.

Points on this clone: Other DNA sequences of this sample code for an identical CDR3. The genes are TRBV3-1 (or the pseudogene TRBV3-2) and TRBJ1-6, with D uncertain. This CDR3 spans 14 amino acids. With 0 bases removed from V and 10 bases from J, the gap between germline ends came to 10 bases. Germline lookup yields CDR1 LGHDT and CDR2 YNNKEL (reference sequence). The DNA for the CDR3 is TGTGCCAGCAGCCAAGATCGTGGGAGGTCACCCCTCCACTTT. This gives the protein CASSQDRGRSPLHF.

In its sample, this clone was seen once. The same CDR3 arises from other DNA sequences in this sample as well. The chain combines TRBV5-1 with TRBJ1-1; D not certain. Deletions cut 0 bases from V and 1 base from J, with 4 bases between. The CDR3 has 13 amino acids. The germline V gene encodes CDR1 SGHRS and CDR2 YFSETQ. CDR3 DNA: TGCGCCAGCAGCTTGGGAGGGAACACTGAAGCTTTCTTT. It codes for CASSLGGNTEAFF.

V usage is TRBV11-1 and J usage is TRBJ2-7; 9 nucleotides agree with TRBD1. V dropped 5 bases and J dropped 3; count of bases not matched to a gene: 2. Germline V gene data show CDR1 as SGHAT and CDR2 as FQDESV (reference sequence). This CDR3 spans 13 amino acids. CDR3 in amino acids: CASSRGQGYEQYF. The DNA for the CDR3 is TGTGCCAGCAGCCGGGGACAGGGCTACGAGCAGTACTTC. Combining the CDR3 with reference TRBV11-1 and TRBJ2-7 gives the whole variable domain EAEVAQSPRYKITEKSQAVAFWCDPISGHATLYWYRQILGQGPELLVQFQDESVVDDSQLPKDRFSAERLKGVDSTLKIQPAELGDSAMYLCASSRGQGYEQYFGPGTRLTVT.

The chain links TRBV15 to TRBJ1-4; the D gene is possibly TRBD1 (6 bases). This CDR3 comprises 15 residues. The V and J ends lost 5 bases and 8 bases respectively, with 18 bases between them. The germline V gene encodes CDR1 LNHNV and CDR2 YYDKDF (reference sequence). This chain's CDR3 is CATSGWGRGGEKLFF. In DNA form, the CDR3 reads TGTGCCACCAGCGGGTGGGGGCGGGGAGGGGAAAAACTGTTTTTT. Drawing the rest from reference TRBV15 and TRBJ1-4, the complete variable domain is DAMVIQNPRYQVTQFGKPVTLSCSQTLNHNVMYWYQQKSSQAPKLLFHYYDKDFNNEADTPDNFQSRRPNTSFCFLDIRSPGLGDTAMYLCATSGWGRGGEKLFFGSGTQLSVL.

A few counts support this clone. Other DNA sequences within the sample encode an identical CDR3. J is TRBJ1-2 and V is TRBV28; 9 positions match TRBD1. V was clipped by 4 bases and J by 1 base; unmatched bases: 1. From germline, CDR1 is MDHEN and CDR2 SYDVKM. This CDR3 region has 14 residues. The CDR3 loop reads CASSSGQGNYGYTF. The CDR3 nucleotides are TGTGCCAGCAGTTCGGGACAGGGTAACTATGGCTACACCTTC.

This clone was seen a single time. V is TRBV3-1 (or the pseudogene TRBV3-2) and J is TRBJ2-2; 7 bases match TRBD1. V lost 3 bases, J lost 6 bases, and 4 bases stayed unmatched. There are 14 residues in the CDR3. CDR1 LGHDT and CDR2 YNNKEL come from the germline V gene (reference sequence). The CDR3, as DNA: TGTGCCAGCAGCCAGAAGGGGGCAGCCGGGGAGCTGTTTTTT. Amino acid sequence: CASSQKGAAGELFF.

J is TRBJ2-5 and V is TRBV19, with D maybe TRBD2 (5 bases). CDR1 is LNHDA, CDR2 SQIVND, per germline (reference sequence). V lost 0 bases and J lost 2, with 13 bases in between. CDR3 length: 16 amino acids. Written as DNA, the CDR3 is TGTGCCAGTAGTATAGACAACGACTGGAGGCAAGAGACCCAGTACTTC. Its translation: CASSIDNDWRQETQYF.

This sequence joins TRBV12-5 and TRBJ2-1; TRBD2 matches at 12 bases. Germline loops: CDR1 LGHNT, CDR2 FRNRAP. The CDR3 extends over 16 amino acids. V lost 6 bases, J lost 0 bases, and 3 bases stayed unmatched. The chain's CDR3 is CASGLTSGGSYNEQFF. CDR3 sequence (DNA): TGTGCTAGTGGCTTGACTAGCGGGGGCTCCTACAATGAGCAGTTCTTC.

In nucleotides, the CDR3 is TGTGCCAGCTCACTTAAACGGGACAGCTCTGAAGCTTTCTTT. Residues: CASSLKRDSSEAFF. V gene TRBV18 combines with J gene TRBJ1-1, with 7 bases lining up with TRBD1. Looked up from germline, CDR1 is KGHSH and CDR2 is LQKENI. This CDR3 spans 14 amino acids. With V trimmed by 4 bases and J by 6 bases, 8 bases remained unmatched. Variable domain in full (rest from reference TRBV18 and TRBJ1-1): NAGVMQNPRHLVRRRGQEARLRCSPMKGHSHVYWYRQLPEEGLKFMVYLQKENIIDESGMPKERFSAEFPKEGPSILRIQQVVRGDSAAYFCASSLKRDSSEAFFGQGTRLTVV.

The gene calls are TRBV12-5 and TRBJ2-6; D unresolved. This CDR3 has 12 residues. The germline CDR1 and CDR2 sequences are LGHNT and FRNRAP. V gave up 7 bases and J gave up 4 bases, with 5 bases separating them. CDR3 nucleotides: TGTGCTAGTGCCCCAGGGGCCAACGTCCTGACTTTC. Encoded protein: CASAPGANVLTF.

This chain uses TRBV13 with TRBJ1-2; 7 bases agree with TRBD1. The CDR3 covers 15 residues. The germline gives CDR1 PRHDT, CDR2 FYEKMQ (reference sequence). The ends lost 3 bases at V and 4 bases at J; junction bases unmatched: 8. For the CDR3, the DNA is TGTGCCAGCAGCTTGGGGCTTGGGACAGCCTATGGCTACACCTTC. Residues: CASSLGLGTAYGYTF.

The CDR3 DNA reads as TGTGCCAGCAGTACCGCCAGAAGCAATCAGCCCCAGCATTTT. It specifies CASSTARSNQPQHF. The chain employs TRBV5-8 and TRBJ1-5; D call uncertain. CDR1 and CDR2 from the germline V gene are SGHTS and YDEGEE. Trimming stripped 5 bases from V and 1 base from J, with 10 bases between. There are 14 residues in the CDR3.

This clone was counted only a few times. This rearrangement joins TRBV7-2 to TRBJ1-6, with TRBD1 matching over 7 bases. Germline V lookup: CDR1 SGHTA, CDR2 FQGNSA. The V gene end was trimmed by 5 bases and the J gene end by 18 bases; junction bases not matched to a gene: 13. The CDR3 runs 13 residues. The CDR3: CASSPSAGTAAHF. The CDR3 bases are TGTGCCAGCAGCCCCTCGGCCGGGACAGCAGCCCACTTT.

The genes are TRBV2 and TRBJ1-5, with D perhaps TRBD1 (5 bases). The CDR3 contains 15 residues. The germline gives CDR1 SNHLY, CDR2 FYNNEI. The V end lost 6 bases, the J end lost 0 bases, and 12 bases lay between the germline ends. Written as DNA, the CDR3 is TGTGCCAGCAGCGCGACAGAGTATAGCAATCAGCCCCAGCATTTT. It codes for CASSATEYSNQPQHF. Looking up the rest from reference TRBV2 and TRBJ1-5 gives the full variable domain: EPEVTQTPSHQVTQMGQEVILRCVPISNHLYFYWYRQILGQKVEFLVSFYNNEISEKSEIFDDQFSVERPDGSNFTLKIRSTKLEDSAMYFCASSATEYSNQPQHFGDGTRLSIL.

This rearrangement joins TRBV5-1 to TRBJ1-2; 7 bases align to TRBD1. Germline V gene data show CDR1 as SGHRS and CDR2 as YFSETQ. Unmatched junction bases numbered 14, after V lost 5 bases and J lost 7 bases. The CDR3 sequence is 15 residues long. The chain's CDR3 is CASRPPYRGLGGYTF. CDR3 DNA sequence: TGCGCCAGCAGACCACCATACAGGGGATTAGGTGGCTACACCTTC. The variable domain in full, completed from reference TRBV5-1 and TRBJ1-2, reads KAGVTQTPRYLIKTRGQQVTLSCSPISGHRSVSWYQQTPGQGLQFLFEYFSETQRNKGNFPGRFSGRQFSNSRSEMNVSTLELGDSALYLCASRPPYRGLGGYTFGSGTRLTVV.

The chain joins TRBV19 to TRBJ1-2; 8 nucleotides line up with TRBD1. This CDR3 is built from 15 residues. V lost 2 bases to trimming and J lost 5 bases; unmatched junction nucleotides: 7. Germline CDR1 LNHDA, CDR2 SQIVND (reference sequence). As DNA, the CDR3 is TGTGCCAGTAGTATACCCGGACAGGGTGGTTATGGCTACACCTTC. Protein: CASSIPGQGGYGYTF.

CDR3 sequence reads: CATSRDPMTGLGSPLHF. CDR3 DNA sequence: TGTGCCACCAGCAGAGATCCCATGACAGGGCTTGGTTCACCCCTCCACTTT. The chain links TRBV15 to TRBJ1-6; 7 bases agree with TRBD1. Germline V gene sequence: CDR1 LNHNV, CDR2 YYDKDF (reference sequence). The CDR3 is 17 amino acids. The V segment lost 0 bases and the J segment 9 bases; nucleotides outside the gene matches: 11.

V is TRBV24-1 and J is TRBJ2-5, with TRBD2 as a possible D gene (7 bases). Between the trimmed V and J ends, which lost 3 bases and 5 bases, there was a span of 15 bases. The CDR3 extends over 15 amino acids. In germline, CDR1 is KGHDR, CDR2 SFDVKD. This chain's CDR3 is CATSDPRGAPETQYF. The CDR3 DNA follows: TGTGCCACCAGTGATCCCCGGGGGGCCCCGGAGACCCAGTACTTC.

The chain recombines TRBV27 with TRBJ2-1, with a tentative D call TRBD1 (6 bases). V was shortened by 5 bases and J by 8 bases, with 10 bases between the two germline ends. Germline V gene data show CDR1 as MNHEY and CDR2 as SMNVEV (reference sequence). This CDR3 has 12 residues. As DNA, the CDR3 is TGTGCCAGCAGTCCAACAGGGTATGAGCAGTTCTTC. This translates into CASSPTGYEQFF.

CDR3 DNA sequence: TGTGCCAGCAGAGATACAGGGTCGACTGAAGCTTTCTTT. Translation: CASRDTGSTEAFF. The chain recombines TRBV27 with TRBJ1-1; tentative D call: TRBD1 (6 bases). Germline lookup yields CDR1 MNHEY and CDR2 SMNVEV (reference sequence). V shed 6 bases and J shed 5 bases, with 13 bases lying between them. CDR3 length: 13 residues.

The rearrangement joins TRBV19 to TRBJ1-4, with D perhaps TRBD1 (5 bases). This CDR3 contains 14 residues. The germline V and J ends were trimmed by 2 bases and 4 bases, with 8 bases remaining between them. Germline lookup yields CDR1 LNHDA and CDR2 SQIVND (reference sequence). DNA for the CDR3: TGTGCCAGTAGTATACGACAGAATAATGAAAAACTGTTTTTT. Protein product: CASSIRQNNEKLFF. The entire variable domain, with the rest obtained from reference TRBV19 and TRBJ1-4, is as follows: DGGITQSPKYLFRKEGQNVTLSCEQNLNHDAMYWYRQDPGQGLRLIYYSQIVNDFQKGDIAEGYSVSREKKESFPLTVTSAQKNPTAFYLCASSIRQNNEKLFFGSGTQLSVL.

The V and J genes are TRBV27 and TRBJ1-6; possible D gene TRBD1, 6 bases. The germline CDR1 and CDR2 sequences are MNHEY and SMNVEV (reference sequence). Trimming cost V 4 bases and J 0 bases, with 25 bases left between them. The CDR3 consists of 21 residues. This CDR3 is CASSWRLGGRGLSSYNSPLHF. The CDR3 DNA is TGTGCCAGCAGTTGGCGCTTAGGGGGGAGGGGACTAAGCTCCTATAATTCACCCCTCCACTTT.

This rearrangement joins TRBV19 to TRBJ1-5, with D possibly TRBD1 on 6 matching bases. V was shortened by 7 bases and J by 4 bases, with 14 bases between the two germline ends. Germline V gene data show CDR1 as LNHDA and CDR2 as SQIVND (reference sequence). This CDR3 contains 14 residues. CDR3 sequence (DNA): TGTGCCAGTATGGACTCAGGGGCGAATCAGCCCCAGCATTTT. Amino acid sequence: CASMDSGANQPQHF.

This clone was picked up one time. The chain links TRBV6-5 to TRBJ1-5; D is possibly TRBD1 (5 bases). CDR1 is MNHEY, CDR2 SVGAGI, per germline. The CDR3 consists of 13 residues. With 11 bases removed from V and 6 bases from J, the gap between germline ends came to 17 bases. CDR3 loop: CASSQGRRQPQHF. CDR3 DNA: TGTGCCTCAAGCCAGGGTAGGCGTCAGCCCCAGCATTTT.

The V call is TRBV2, the J call TRBJ1-6; 7 bases align to TRBD1. V gave up 8 bases and J gave up 0 bases; unmatched junction bases: 13. Germline V gene data show CDR1 as SNHLY and CDR2 as FYNNEI. The CDR3 is made up of 18 amino acids. The CDR3, as DNA: TGTGCCAGCGCCCCGCGGACAGGATCCCGCTCCTATAATTCACCCCTCCACTTT. As protein: CASAPRTGSRSYNSPLHF.

V is TRBV7-8 and J is TRBJ2-1, with TRBD2 matching over 7 bases. Germline V gives CDR1 SGHVS, CDR2 FQNEAQ. J was trimmed by 3 bases and V by 3 bases; bases with no gene match: 8. This CDR3 region has 16 residues. This CDR3 is CASSFSGGGLYNEQFF. Here the CDR3 DNA reads TGTGCCAGCAGCTTTAGCGGCGGGGGTCTCTACAATGAGCAGTTCTTC.